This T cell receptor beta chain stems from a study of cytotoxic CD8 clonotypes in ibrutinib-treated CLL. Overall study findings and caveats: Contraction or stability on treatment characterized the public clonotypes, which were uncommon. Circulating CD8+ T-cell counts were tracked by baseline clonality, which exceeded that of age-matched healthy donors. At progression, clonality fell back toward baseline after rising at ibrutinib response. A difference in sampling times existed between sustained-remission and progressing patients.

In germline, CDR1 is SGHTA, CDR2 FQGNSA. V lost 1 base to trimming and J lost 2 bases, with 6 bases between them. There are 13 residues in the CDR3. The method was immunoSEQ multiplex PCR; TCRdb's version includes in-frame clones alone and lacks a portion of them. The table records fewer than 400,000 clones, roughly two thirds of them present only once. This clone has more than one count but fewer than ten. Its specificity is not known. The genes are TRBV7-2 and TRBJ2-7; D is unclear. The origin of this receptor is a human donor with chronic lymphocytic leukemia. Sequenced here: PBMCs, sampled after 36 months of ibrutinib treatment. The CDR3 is CASSLERAYEQYF. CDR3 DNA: TGTGCCAGCAGCTTAGAACGGGCCTACGAGCAGTACTTC. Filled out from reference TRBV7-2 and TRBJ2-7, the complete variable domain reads GAGVSQSPSNKVTEKGKDVELRCDPISGHTALYWYRQSLGQGLEFLIYFQGNSAPDKSGLPSDRFSAERTGGSVSTLTIQRTQQEDSAVYLCASSLERAYEQYFGPGTRLTVT.